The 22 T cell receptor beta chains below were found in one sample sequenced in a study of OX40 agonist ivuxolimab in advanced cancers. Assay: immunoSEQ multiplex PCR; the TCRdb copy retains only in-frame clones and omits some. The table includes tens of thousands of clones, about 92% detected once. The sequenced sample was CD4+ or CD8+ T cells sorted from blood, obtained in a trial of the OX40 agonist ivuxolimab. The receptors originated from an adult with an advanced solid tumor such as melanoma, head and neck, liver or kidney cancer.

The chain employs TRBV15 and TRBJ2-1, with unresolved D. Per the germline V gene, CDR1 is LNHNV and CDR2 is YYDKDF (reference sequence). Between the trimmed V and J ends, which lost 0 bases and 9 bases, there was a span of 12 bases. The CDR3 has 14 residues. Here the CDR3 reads CATSRDQRVGEQFF. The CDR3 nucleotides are TGTGCCACCAGCAGAGATCAAAGGGTGGGTGAGCAGTTCTTC.

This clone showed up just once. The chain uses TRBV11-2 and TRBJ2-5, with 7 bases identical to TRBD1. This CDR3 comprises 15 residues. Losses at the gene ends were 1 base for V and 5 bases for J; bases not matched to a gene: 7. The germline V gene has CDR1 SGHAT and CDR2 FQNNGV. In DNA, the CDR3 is TGTGCCAGCAGCTTAGGGGACAGTTTGAGGGAGACCCAGTACTTC. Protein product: CASSLGDSLRETQYF.

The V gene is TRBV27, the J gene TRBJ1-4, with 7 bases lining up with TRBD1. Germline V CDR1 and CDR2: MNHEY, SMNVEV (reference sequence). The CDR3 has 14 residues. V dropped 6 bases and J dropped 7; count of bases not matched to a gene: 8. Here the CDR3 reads CASSPREGAEKLFF. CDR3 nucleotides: TGTGCCAGCAGCCCCAGGGAGGGGGCTGAAAAACTGTTTTTT. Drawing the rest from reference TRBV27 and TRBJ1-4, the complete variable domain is EAQVTQNPRYLITVTGKKLTVTCSQNMNHEYMSWYRQDPGLGLRQIYYSMNVEVTDKGDVPEGYKVSRKEKRNFPLILESPSPNQTSLYFCASSPREGAEKLFFGSGTQLSVL.

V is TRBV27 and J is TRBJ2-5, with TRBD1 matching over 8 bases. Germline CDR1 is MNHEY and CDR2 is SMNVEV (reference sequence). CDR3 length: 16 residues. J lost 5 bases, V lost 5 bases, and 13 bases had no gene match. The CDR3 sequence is CASSPRTGRTMETQYF. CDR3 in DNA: TGTGCCAGCAGTCCCCGGACAGGGCGGACCATGGAGACCCAGTACTTC.

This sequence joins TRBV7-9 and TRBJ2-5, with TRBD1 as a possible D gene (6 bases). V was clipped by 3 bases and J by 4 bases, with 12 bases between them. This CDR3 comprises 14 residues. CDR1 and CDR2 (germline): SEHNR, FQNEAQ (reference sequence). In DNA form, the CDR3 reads TGTGCCAGCAGCTTTCTTACAGGGACAGAGACCCAGTACTTC. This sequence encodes CASSFLTGTETQYF.

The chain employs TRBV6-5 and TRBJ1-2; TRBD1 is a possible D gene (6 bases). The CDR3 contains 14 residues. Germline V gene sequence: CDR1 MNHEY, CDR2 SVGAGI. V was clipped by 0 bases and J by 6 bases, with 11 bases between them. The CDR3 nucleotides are TGTGCCAGCAGTTACTCACAGGGAGTCCATGGCTACACCTTC. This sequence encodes CASSYSQGVHGYTF.

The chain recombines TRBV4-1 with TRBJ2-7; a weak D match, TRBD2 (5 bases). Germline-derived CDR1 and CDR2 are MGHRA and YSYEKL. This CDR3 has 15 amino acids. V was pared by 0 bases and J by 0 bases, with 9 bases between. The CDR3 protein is CASSQELAGSYEQYF. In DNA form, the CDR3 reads TGCGCCAGCAGCCAAGAGCTAGCTGGCTCCTACGAGCAGTACTTC.

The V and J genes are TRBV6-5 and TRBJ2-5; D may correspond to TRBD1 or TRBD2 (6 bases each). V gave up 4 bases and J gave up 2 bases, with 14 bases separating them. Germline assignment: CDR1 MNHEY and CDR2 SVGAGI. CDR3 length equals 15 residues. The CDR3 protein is CASSLRGRRQETQYF. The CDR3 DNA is TGTGCCAGCAGTTTGAGGGGGAGGCGACAAGAGACCCAGTACTTC.

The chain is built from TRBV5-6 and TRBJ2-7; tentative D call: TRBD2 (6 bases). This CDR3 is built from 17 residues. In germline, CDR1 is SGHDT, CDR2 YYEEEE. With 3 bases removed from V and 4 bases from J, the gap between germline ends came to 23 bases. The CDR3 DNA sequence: TGTGCCAGCAGCTCTACAGGTTGGGCTAGTAGCGGTTACGAGCAGTACTTC. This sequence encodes CASSSTGWASSGYEQYF.

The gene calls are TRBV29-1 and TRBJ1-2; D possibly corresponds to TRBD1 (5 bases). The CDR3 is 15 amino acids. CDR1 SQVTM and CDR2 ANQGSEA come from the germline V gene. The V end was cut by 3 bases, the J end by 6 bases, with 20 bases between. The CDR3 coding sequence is TGCAGCGTTGATCGGGACCTACCTCCTAGGGATGGCTACACCTTC. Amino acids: CSVDRDLPPRDGYTF.

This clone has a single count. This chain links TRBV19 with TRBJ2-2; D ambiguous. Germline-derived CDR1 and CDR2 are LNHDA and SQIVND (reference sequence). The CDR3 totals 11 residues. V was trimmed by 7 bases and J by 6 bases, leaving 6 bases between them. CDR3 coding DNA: TGTGCCAGTACCGAGGCCGGGGAGCTGTTTTTT. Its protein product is CASTEAGELFF.

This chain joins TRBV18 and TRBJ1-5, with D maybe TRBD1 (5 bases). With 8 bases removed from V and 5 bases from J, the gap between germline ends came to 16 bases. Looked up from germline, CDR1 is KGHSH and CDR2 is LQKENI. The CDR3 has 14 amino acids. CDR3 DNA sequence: TGTGCCAGCACACAGGATACTTACGATCAGCCCCAGCATTTT. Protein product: CASTQDTYDQPQHF.

CDR3 amino acids: CASSPSAGIISNGYTF. The CDR3 DNA reads TGTGCCAGCAGCCCCTCTGCAGGAATTATCTCCAATGGCTACACCTTC. The chain recombines TRBV11-1 with TRBJ1-2; D not resolved. V gave up 5 bases and J gave up 6 bases, with 22 bases separating them. Looked up from germline, CDR1 is SGHAT and CDR2 is FQDESV (reference sequence). The CDR3 has 16 residues.

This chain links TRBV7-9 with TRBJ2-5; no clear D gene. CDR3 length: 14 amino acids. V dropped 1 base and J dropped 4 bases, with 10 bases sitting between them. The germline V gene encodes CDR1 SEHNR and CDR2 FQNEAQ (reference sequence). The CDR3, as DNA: TGTGCCAGCAGCTTAGGCGGCCTCGGAGAGACCCAGTACTTC. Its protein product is CASSLGGLGETQYF.

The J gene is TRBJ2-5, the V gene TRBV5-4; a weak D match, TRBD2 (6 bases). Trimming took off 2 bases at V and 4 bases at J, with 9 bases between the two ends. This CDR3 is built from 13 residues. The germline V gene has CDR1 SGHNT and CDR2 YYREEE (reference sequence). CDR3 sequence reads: CASSLPGGETQYF. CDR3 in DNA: TGTGCCAGCAGCTTACCCGGGGGAGAGACCCAGTACTTC.

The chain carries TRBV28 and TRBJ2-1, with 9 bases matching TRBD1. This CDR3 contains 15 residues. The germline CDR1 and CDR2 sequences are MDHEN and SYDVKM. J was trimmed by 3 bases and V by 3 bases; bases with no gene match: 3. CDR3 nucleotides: TGTGCCAGCAGTTTCGGACAGGGGTTCTACAATGAGCAGTTCTTC. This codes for CASSFGQGFYNEQFF.

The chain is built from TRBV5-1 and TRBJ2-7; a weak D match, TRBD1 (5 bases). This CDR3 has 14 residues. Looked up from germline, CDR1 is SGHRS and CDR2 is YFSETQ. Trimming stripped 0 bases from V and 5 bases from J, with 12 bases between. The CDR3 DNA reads TGCGCCAGCAGCTTGGGGGTTGACAGAGACGAGCAGTACTTC. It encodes CASSLGVDRDEQYF. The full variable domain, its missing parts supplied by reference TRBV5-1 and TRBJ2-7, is KAGVTQTPRYLIKTRGQQVTLSCSPISGHRSVSWYQQTPGQGLQFLFEYFSETQRNKGNFPGRFSGRQFSNSRSEMNVSTLELGDSALYLCASSLGVDRDEQYFGPGTRLTVT.

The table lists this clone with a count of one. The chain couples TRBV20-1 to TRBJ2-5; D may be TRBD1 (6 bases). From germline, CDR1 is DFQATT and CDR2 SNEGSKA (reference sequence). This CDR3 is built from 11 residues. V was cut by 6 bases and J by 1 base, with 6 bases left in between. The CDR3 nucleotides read TGCAGTGCAGGGGGCCAAGAGACCCAGTACTTC. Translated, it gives CSAGGQETQYF.

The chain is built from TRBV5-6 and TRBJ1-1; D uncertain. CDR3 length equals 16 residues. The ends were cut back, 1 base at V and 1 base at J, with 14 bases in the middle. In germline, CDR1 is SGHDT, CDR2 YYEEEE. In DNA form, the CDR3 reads TGTGCCAGCAGCTTGTTAGGCAACAGAGGGAACACTGAAGCTTTCTTT. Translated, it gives CASSLLGNRGNTEAFF.

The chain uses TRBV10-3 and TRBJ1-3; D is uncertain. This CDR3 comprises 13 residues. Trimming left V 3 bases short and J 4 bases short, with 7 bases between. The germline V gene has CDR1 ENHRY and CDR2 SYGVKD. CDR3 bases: TGTGCCATCAGTGATGGTCGGGGAAACACCATATATTTT. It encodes CAISDGRGNTIYF.

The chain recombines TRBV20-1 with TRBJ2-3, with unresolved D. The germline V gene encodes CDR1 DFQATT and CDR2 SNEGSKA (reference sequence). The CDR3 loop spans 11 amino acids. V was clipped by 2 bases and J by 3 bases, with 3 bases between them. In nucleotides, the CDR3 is TGCAGTGCTAGAAGGACAGATACGCAGTATTTT. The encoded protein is CSARRTDTQYF.

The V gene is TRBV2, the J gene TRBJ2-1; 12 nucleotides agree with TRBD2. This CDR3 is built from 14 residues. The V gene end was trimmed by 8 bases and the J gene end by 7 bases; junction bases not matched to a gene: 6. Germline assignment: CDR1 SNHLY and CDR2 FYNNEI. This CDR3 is CASRGTSGLNEQFF. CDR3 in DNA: TGTGCCAGCCGTGGGACTAGCGGGTTGAATGAGCAGTTCTTC.